This entry features one T cell receptor beta chain sequence. These data originate in a study of control samples from healthy donors and cancer patients. Measured with immunoSEQ multiplex PCR; TCRdb has only the in-frame clones, and not every one. The profile covers about 120,000 clones, with 80% to 90% appearing a single time and 9% to 14% taken by the ten largest. Sequencing was carried out using blood. This receptor was identified in a man aged 30 to 39 in good health.

The CDR3 loop is CASSPGTGGSNEKLFF. In nucleotides, the CDR3 is TGTGCCAGCAGCCCCGGGACAGGGGGCTCTAATGAAAAACTGTTTTTT. The chain uses TRBV7-2 and TRBJ1-4; 12 bases align to TRBD1. CDR3 length: 16 residues. Germline V gives CDR1 SGHTA, CDR2 FQGNSA. J lost 3 bases, V lost 5 bases, and 4 bases had no gene match.